Listed below are T cell receptor beta chains from one sample, sequenced in a study of T-cell reconstitution after alpha-beta-depleted transplantation in children. From the PCR reads, TCRdb called clonotypes with MiXCR, one entry per CDR3 protein. Of around 440,000 distinct CDR3 sequences listed, over 9.5% are singletons. The input for sequencing was PBMCs, taken before TCRalphabeta/CD19-depleted stem cell transplant. The receptors were sampled from a child aged 2-15 years with inherited bone marrow failure, due to receive a stem cell transplant. Both conserved end residues are part of each CDR3. D genes are given only for firm matches. Clone sizes are given selectively: once, few, many, or a class where the clone is expanded.

cdr3_aa	cdr3_nt	cdr3_length	v_call	clone_size	j_call	d_call
CASSWGQGASEAFF	TGCGCCAGCAGCTGGGGACAGGGGGCCAGTGAAGCTTTCTTT	14	TRBV5-1	many	TRBJ1-1	TRBD1
CASSSPRLAEETQYF	TGTGCCAGCAGCTCCCCCCGACTAGCAGAGGAGACCCAGTACTTC	15	TRBV7-9	many	TRBJ2-5	TRBD2
CASEASLAGETGELFF	TGTGCCAGCGAAGCATCGCTAGCGGGAGAGACCGGGGAGCTGTTTTTT	16	TRBV7-6	many	TRBJ2-2	TRBD2
CASSSRDKDQETQYF	TGTGCCAGCAGCTCCCGGGACAAGGACCAAGAGACCCAGTACTTC	15	TRBV7-8	many	TRBJ2-5	.
CSVWQGNQETQYF	TGCAGCGTTTGGCAGGGAAACCAAGAGACCCAGTACTTC	13	TRBV29-1	.	TRBJ2-5	.
CASSEAPAVSYEQYF	TGTGCCAGCAGTGAAGCGCCGGCGGTCTCCTACGAGCAGTACTTC	15	TRBV2	many	TRBJ2-7	.
CASSSGAALQEQYF	TGTGCCAGCAGTTCAGGGGCGGCTCTACAGGAGCAGTACTTC	14	TRBV27	many	TRBJ2-7	.
CATSDSQDTNKYF	TGTGCCACCAGTGACAGCCAGGACACCAATAAGTACTTC	13	TRBV24-1	many	TRBJ2-7	.
CASSKREPGLAGERYYEQYF	TGTGCCAGCAGCAAGAGGGAACCGGGACTAGCGGGCGAAAGGTACTACGAGCAGTACTTC	20	TRBV21-1	few	TRBJ2-7	.
CSSLAGVGTDTQYF	TGCAGTTCTCTAGCGGGAGTGGGTACAGATACGCAGTATTTT	14	TRBV20-1	many	TRBJ2-3	TRBD2
CASRATSGASYEQYF	TGTGCCAGCAGGGCTACTAGCGGGGCCTCCTACGAGCAGTACTTC	15	TRBV12-3/TRBV12-4	many	TRBJ2-7	TRBD2
CASSLGDRGLSHSYNEQFF	TGCGCCAGCAGCTTGGGGGACAGGGGGCTGAGCCATTCTTACAATGAGCAGTTCTTC	19	TRBV5-1	many	TRBJ2-1	TRBD1
CASRVLRQFF	TGTGCCAGCCGGGTCTTAAGGCAGTTCTTC	10	TRBV21-1	many	TRBJ2-1	.
CASSPPTGTQYF	TGTGCCAGCAGCCCACCGACAGGGACGCAGTATTTT	12	TRBV7-9	many	TRBJ2-3	TRBD1
CAISDSDRSSYNEQFF	TGTGCCATCAGTGATTCCGACAGGTCTTCCTACAATGAGCAGTTCTTC	16	TRBV10-3	many	TRBJ2-1	.
CASSSSVYGYTF	TGTGCCAGCAGTTCCTCCGTCTATGGCTACACCTTC	12	TRBV27	.	TRBJ1-2	.
CSAARDLTQGTF	TGCAGTGCCGCTCGGGACCTAACTCAGGGGACCTTC	12	TRBV20-1	.	TRBJ1-2	.
CASENHNRRLAGVVQETQYF	TGTGCCAGCGAGAACCATAACCGGAGACTAGCGGGAGTGGTACAAGAGACCCAGTACTTC	20	TRBV28	few	TRBJ2-5	TRBD2
CASSYVRGVPDTQYF	TGTGCCAGCAGTTACGTTCGGGGAGTTCCAGATACGCAGTATTTT	15	TRBV6-2/TRBV6-3	many	TRBJ2-3	.
CASARLALAGEETQYF	TGTGCCAGCGCCCGACTAGCTTTAGCGGGAGAAGAGACCCAGTACTTC	16	TRBV27	many	TRBJ2-5	TRBD2
CASSAKWSGSTYEQYF	TGTGCCAGCAGTGCTAAGTGGTCCGGGTCCACCTACGAGCAGTACTTC	16	TRBV25-1	few	TRBJ2-7	.
CASSSQGFMGEQYF	TGTGCCAGCAGTTCACAGGGATTTATGGGCGAGCAGTACTTC	14	TRBV6-5	.	TRBJ2-7	.
CASSETRQGLTYGYTF	TGCGCCAGCAGTGAGACCAGACAGGGTCTTACCTATGGCTACACCTTC	16	TRBV10-2	.	TRBJ1-2	TRBD1
CAISATGDHTQYF	TGTGCCATCAGTGCTACAGGAGACCATACGCAGTATTTT	13	TRBV10-3	many	TRBJ2-3	.
CAISELGLTNTGELFF	TGTGCCATCAGTGAATTGGGACTGACGAACACCGGGGAGCTGTTTTTT	16	TRBV10-3	many	TRBJ2-2	.
CASSQVGQTQYF	TGCGCCAGCAGCCAAGTGGGGCAGACCCAGTACTTC	12	TRBV4-3	few	TRBJ2-5	.
CSVEQATDTQYF	TGCAGCGTTGAACAGGCAACAGATACGCAGTATTTT	12	TRBV29-1	many	TRBJ2-3	.
CSAPWKGTSTDTQYF	TGCAGTGCCCCGTGGAAGGGGACTAGCACAGATACGCAGTATTTT	15	TRBV20-1	many	TRBJ2-3	.
CATSVDPTGYSNQPQHF	TGTGCCACCAGCGTAGACCCTACAGGGTATAGCAATCAGCCCCAGCATTTT	17	TRBV15	many	TRBJ1-5	.
CASGLGTGANYGYTF	TGTGCTAGTGGTTTGGGGACAGGTGCTAACTATGGCTACACCTTC	15	TRBV12-5	few	TRBJ1-2	TRBD1
CSAKDRGQQETQYF	TGCAGCGCAAAGGACAGGGGTCAACAAGAGACCCAGTACTTC	14	TRBV29-1	many	TRBJ2-5	TRBD1
CSAQPGLAVPEQFF	TGCAGTGCCCAACCGGGACTAGCTGTACCTGAGCAGTTCTTC	14	TRBV20-1	many	TRBJ2-1	TRBD2
CASSLRAGGYYGYTF	TGTGCCAGCAGTTTAAGGGCCGGGGGGTACTATGGCTACACCTTC	15	TRBV27	.	TRBJ1-2	.
CAGTVTSYEQYF	TGTGCCGGGACCGTAACCTCCTACGAGCAGTACTTC	12	TRBV12-3/TRBV12-4	.	TRBJ2-7	.
CASSQKGARRASGNTIYF	TGCGCCAGCAGCCAAAAAGGGGCCCGGAGGGCCTCTGGAAACACCATATATTTT	18	TRBV4-3	many	TRBJ1-3	.
CASFREGNEQFF	TGTGCCAGTTTCAGGGAAGGGAATGAGCAGTTCTTC	12	TRBV6-6	.	TRBJ2-1	.
CASSFRDRGPDGYTF	TGTGCCAGCAGTTTCCGGGACAGGGGGCCAGATGGCTACACCTTC	15	TRBV12-3/TRBV12-4	.	TRBJ1-2	TRBD1
CASSFVDETQYF	TGCGCCAGCAGCTTTGTAGATGAGACCCAGTACTTC	12	TRBV5-1	few	TRBJ2-5	.
CASSLFSEPYEQYF	TGTGCCAGCAGCTTATTTTCAGAACCCTACGAGCAGTACTTC	14	TRBV7-9	many	TRBJ2-7	.
CASSKKRLQGASSYEQYF	TGTGCCAGCAGCAAAAAGCGACTCCAGGGGGCAAGCTCCTACGAGCAGTACTTC	18	TRBV21-1	.	TRBJ2-7	.
CASSYPGQIYEQYF	TGTGCCAGCAGCTATCCGGGACAGATATACGAGCAGTACTTC	14	TRBV28	.	TRBJ2-7	TRBD1
CASSLRLEQFF	TGTGCCAGCAGTTTAAGGCTAGAGCAGTTCTTC	11	TRBV12-3/TRBV12-4	many	TRBJ2-1	.
CASSLGTGWVYGYTF	TGTGCCAGCAGTTTAGGGACAGGGTGGGTCTATGGCTACACCTTC	15	TRBV28	few	TRBJ1-2	TRBD1
CASSQTGDETQYF	TGTGCCAGCAGCCAGACAGGGGACGAGACCCAGTACTTC	13	TRBV11-2	.	TRBJ2-5	TRBD1
CAWSRDTNTEAFF	TGTGCCTGGAGCCGGGACACGAACACTGAAGCTTTCTTT	13	TRBV30	.	TRBJ1-1	.
CASSSQGKNEQFF	TGTGCCAGCAGCTCTCAGGGCAAAAATGAGCAGTTCTTC	13	TRBV7-9	many	TRBJ2-1	.